This T cell receptor beta chain comes out of a study of technical replicates of blood from a handful of donors. Method: immunoSEQ multiplex PCR; TCRdb's copy keeps in-frame clones and lacks some. The data show about 80,000 clones, over 75% seen once. The CDR3 consists of 14 residues. The ends lost 6 bases at V and 0 bases at J; junction bases unmatched: 3. Germline CDR1 reads MNHNY; CDR2 reads SVGAGI (reference sequence). Input material: T cells isolated from PBMCs. The chain joins TRBV6-6 to TRBJ1-1; the match to TRBD1 covers 8 bases. The sequence derives from a human donor in good health. The CDR3 is CASRQTGVNTEAFF. In DNA form, the CDR3 reads TGTGCCAGCAGACAGACAGGGGTGAACACTGAAGCTTTCTTT.